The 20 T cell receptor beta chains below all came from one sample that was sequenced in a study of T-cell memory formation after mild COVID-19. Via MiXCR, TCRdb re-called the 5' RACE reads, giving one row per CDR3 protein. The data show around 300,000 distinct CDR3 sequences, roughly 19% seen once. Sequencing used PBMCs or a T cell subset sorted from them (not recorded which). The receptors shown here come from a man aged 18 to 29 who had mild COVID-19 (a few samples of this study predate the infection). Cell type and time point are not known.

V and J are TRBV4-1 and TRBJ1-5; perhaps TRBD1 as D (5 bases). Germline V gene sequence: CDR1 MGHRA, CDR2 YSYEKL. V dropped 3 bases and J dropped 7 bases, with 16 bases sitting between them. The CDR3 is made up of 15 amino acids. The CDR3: CASSQVGLYGQPQHF. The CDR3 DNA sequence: TGCGCCAGCAGCCAGGTGGGACTTTATGGACAGCCCCAGCATTTT.

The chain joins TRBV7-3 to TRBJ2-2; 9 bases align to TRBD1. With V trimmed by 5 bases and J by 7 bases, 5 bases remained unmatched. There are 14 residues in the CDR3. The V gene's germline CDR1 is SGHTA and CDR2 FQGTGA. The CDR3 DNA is TGTGCCAGCAGCCCCCGGGACAGGGTCGGGGAGCTGTTTTTT. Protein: CASSPRDRVGELFF.

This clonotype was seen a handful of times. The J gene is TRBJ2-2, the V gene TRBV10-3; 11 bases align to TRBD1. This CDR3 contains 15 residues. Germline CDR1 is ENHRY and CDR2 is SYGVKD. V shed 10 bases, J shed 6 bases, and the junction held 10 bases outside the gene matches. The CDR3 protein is CATLGQGAQPGELFF. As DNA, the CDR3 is TGTGCCACCCTAGGACAGGGGGCGCAACCCGGGGAGCTGTTTTTT.

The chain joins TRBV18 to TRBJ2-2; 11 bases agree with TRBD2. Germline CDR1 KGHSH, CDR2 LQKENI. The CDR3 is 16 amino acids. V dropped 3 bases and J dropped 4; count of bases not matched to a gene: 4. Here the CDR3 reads CASSPGTSGGTGELFF. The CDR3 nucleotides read TGTGCCAGCTCACCCGGGACTAGCGGTGGCACCGGGGAGCTGTTTTTT.

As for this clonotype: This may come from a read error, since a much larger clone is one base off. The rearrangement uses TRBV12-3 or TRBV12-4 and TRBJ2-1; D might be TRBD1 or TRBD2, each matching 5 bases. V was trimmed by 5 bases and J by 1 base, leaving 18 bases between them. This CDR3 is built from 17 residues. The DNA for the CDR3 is TGTGCCAGCAGTGTAGTTTGGGGGTTTTGGTCCTACAATGAGCAGTTCTTC. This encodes CASSVVWGFWSYNEQFF.

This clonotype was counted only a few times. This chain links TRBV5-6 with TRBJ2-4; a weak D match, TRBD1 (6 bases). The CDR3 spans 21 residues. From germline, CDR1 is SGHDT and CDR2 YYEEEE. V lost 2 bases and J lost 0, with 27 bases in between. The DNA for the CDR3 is TGTGCCAGCAGCTTTTCAGTCCGGACAGCCGTATACCCTCTAGCCAAAAACATTCAGTACTTC. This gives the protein CASSFSVRTAVYPLAKNIQYF.

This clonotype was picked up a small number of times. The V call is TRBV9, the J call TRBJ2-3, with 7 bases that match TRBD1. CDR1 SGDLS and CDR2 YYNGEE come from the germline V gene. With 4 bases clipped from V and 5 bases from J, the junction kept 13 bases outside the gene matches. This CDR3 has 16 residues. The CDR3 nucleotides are TGTGCCAGCAGCACCCCCCATGGGCAGGGGGTAGATACGCAGTATTTT. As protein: CASSTPHGQGVDTQYF.

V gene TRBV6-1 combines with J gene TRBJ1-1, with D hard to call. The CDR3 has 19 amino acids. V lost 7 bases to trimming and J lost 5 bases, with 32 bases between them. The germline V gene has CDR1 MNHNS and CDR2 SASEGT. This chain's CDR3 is CASIWAYDLAPGKETEAFF. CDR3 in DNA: TGTGCCAGCATCTGGGCCTATGACCTGGCTCCCGGCAAGGAAACTGAAGCTTTCTTT.

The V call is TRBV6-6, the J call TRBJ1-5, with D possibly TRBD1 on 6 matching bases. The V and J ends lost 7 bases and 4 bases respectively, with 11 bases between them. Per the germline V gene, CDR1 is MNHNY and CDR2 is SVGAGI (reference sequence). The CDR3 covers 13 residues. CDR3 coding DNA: TGTGCCAGCAATCGACAGGTGAATCAGCCCCAGCATTTT. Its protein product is CASNRQVNQPQHF.

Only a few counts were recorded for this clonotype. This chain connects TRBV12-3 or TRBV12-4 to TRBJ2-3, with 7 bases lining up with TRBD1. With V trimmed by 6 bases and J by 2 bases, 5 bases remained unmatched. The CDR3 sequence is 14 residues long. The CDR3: CASRLTGFTDTQYF. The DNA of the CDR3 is TGTGCCAGCAGGCTGACAGGGTTCACAGATACGCAGTATTTT.

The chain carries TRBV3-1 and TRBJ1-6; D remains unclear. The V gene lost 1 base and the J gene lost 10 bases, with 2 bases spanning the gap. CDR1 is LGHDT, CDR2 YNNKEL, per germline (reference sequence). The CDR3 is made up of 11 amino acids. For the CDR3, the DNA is TGTGCCAGCAGCCAAGGCTCACCCCTCCACTTT. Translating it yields CASSQGSPLHF. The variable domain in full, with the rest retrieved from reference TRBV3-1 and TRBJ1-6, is DTAVSQTPKYLVTQMGNDKSIKCEQNLGHDTMYWYKQDSKKFLKIMFSYNNKELIINETVPNRFSPKSPDKAHLNLHINSLELGDSAVYFCASSQGSPLHFGNGTRLTVT.

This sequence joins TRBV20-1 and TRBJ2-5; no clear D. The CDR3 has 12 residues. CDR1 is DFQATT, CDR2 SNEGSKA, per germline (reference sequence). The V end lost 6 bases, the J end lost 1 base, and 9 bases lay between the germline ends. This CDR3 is CSARRPQETQYF. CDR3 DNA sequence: TGCAGTGCCCGACGGCCCCAAGAGACCCAGTACTTC.

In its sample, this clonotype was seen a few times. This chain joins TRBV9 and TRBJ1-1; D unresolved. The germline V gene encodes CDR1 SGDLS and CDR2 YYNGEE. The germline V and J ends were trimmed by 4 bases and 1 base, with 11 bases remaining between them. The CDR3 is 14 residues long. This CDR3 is CASSLGLWNTEAFF. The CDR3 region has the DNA TGTGCCAGCAGCCTGGGATTATGGAACACTGAAGCTTTCTTT.

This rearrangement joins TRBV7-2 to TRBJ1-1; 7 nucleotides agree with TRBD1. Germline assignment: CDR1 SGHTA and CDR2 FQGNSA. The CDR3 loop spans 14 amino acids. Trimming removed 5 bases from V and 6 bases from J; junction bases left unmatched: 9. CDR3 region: CASSRNRGGAEAFF. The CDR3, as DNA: TGTGCCAGCAGCAGGAACAGGGGAGGTGCTGAAGCTTTCTTT. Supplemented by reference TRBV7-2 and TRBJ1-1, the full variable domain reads GAGVSQSPSNKVTEKGKDVELRCDPISGHTALYWYRQSLGQGLEFLIYFQGNSAPDKSGLPSDRFSAERTGGSVSTLTIQRTQQEDSAVYLCASSRNRGGAEAFFGQGTRLTVV.

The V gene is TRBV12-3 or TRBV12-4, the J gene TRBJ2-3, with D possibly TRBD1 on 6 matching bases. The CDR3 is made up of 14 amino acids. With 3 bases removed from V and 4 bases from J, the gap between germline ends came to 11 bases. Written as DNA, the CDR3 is TGTGCCAGCAGTTTCCAGGGACATTCAGATACGCAGTATTTT. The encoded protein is CASSFQGHSDTQYF.

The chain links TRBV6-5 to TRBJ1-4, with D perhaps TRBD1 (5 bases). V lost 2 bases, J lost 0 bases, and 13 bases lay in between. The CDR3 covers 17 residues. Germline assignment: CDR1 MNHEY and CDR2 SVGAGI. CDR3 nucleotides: TGTGCCAGCAGTTACAAAAAGACAGACGCAACTAATGAAAAACTGTTTTTT. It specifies CASSYKKTDATNEKLFF.

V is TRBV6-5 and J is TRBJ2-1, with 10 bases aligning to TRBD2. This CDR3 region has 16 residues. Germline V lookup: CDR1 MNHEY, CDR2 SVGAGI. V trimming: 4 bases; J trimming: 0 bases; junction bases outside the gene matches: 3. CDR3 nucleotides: TGTGCCAGCAGTTTGCTAGCGGGGGACTCCTACAATGAGCAGTTCTTC. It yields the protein CASSLLAGDSYNEQFF.

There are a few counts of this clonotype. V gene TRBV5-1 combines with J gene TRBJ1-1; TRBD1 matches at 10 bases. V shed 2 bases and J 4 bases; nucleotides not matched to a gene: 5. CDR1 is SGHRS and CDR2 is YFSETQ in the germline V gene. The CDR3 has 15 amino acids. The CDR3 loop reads CASSFLGQGGTEAFF. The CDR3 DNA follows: TGCGCCAGCAGCTTCCTAGGACAGGGGGGCACTGAAGCTTTCTTT.

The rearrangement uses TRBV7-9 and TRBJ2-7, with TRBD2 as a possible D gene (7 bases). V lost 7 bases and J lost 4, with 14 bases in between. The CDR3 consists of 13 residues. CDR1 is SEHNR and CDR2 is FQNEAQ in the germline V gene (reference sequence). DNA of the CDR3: TGTGCCAGCACCCCACAGGGAGGGTACGAGCAGTACTTC. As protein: CASTPQGGYEQYF.

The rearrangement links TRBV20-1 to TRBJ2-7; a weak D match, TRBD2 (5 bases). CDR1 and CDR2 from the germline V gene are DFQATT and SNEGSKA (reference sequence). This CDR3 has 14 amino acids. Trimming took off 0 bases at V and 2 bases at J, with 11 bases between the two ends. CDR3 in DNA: TGCAGTGCTAGAGATGGGGAGTATCCCTACGAGCAGTACTTC. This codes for CSARDGEYPYEQYF.